This T cell receptor beta chain was recorded in a study of metastatic and nonmetastatic thyroid tumors. Findings and caveats of the study: Across blood and tumor, TCR beta diversity in malignant thyroid tumors was reportedly significantly higher than in benign nodules.

The CDR3 consists of 17 residues. CDR1 and CDR2 (germline): SGHNT, YYREEE (reference sequence). V was clipped by 4 bases and J by 6 bases; unmatched bases: 13. This clone came up many times. Its matching antigen is unknown. TCRdb reprocessed the PCR reads via MiXCR. The sample carries over 10,000 clones, 25% to 35% recorded once. Ahead of thyroid surgery, no patient had received treatment of any kind. The chain couples TRBV5-4 to TRBJ1-6; TRBD1 matches at 7 bases. Sequenced input: tumor tissue. This clonotype was obtained from a female donor with papillary thyroid cancer or a benign thyroid nodule (not recorded which). Some clones in this sample may be carry-over from other donors' samples. The CDR3 bases are TGTGCCAGCAGCGCTTTACAGGGGCGGGGTGGTAATTCACCCCTCCACTTT. Translating gives CASSALQGRGGNSPLHF.